The 26 T cell receptor beta chains below were found in one sample sequenced in a study of blood T cell repertoires in COVID-19. The protocol was immunoSEQ multiplex PCR, while the TCRdb copy is restricted to in-frame clones and leaves out a portion. The top ten clones hold 5% to 5.5% of a sample with around 99,000 clones, about nine tenths of them seen once. Sequencing was done on a sample of peripheral blood. The receptors stem from a man aged 50 or older with acute or convalescent COVID-19.

The chain links TRBV6-2 or TRBV6-3 to TRBJ1-1; D is undetermined. The CDR3 covers 11 residues. The germline V and J ends were trimmed by 5 bases and 6 bases, with 7 bases remaining between them. Germline lookup yields CDR1 MNHEY and CDR2 SVGEGT. The CDR3 reads CASSDRAEAFF. CDR3 coding DNA: TGTGCCAGCAGTGACCGGGCTGAAGCTTTCTTT.

V gene TRBV9 combines with J gene TRBJ2-2, with 8 nucleotides matching TRBD1. There are 16 residues in the CDR3. The trim removed 4 bases at V and 1 base at J, leaving 6 bases unmatched. Germline V gene data show CDR1 as SGDLS and CDR2 as YYNGEE. Here the CDR3 DNA reads TGTGCCAGCAGCTCGGCGACAGGGGTGAACACCGGGGAGCTGTTTTTT. Encoded protein: CASSSATGVNTGELFF.

The chain links TRBV6-5 to TRBJ1-1; D might be TRBD1 (5 bases). This CDR3 has 14 amino acids. V shed 8 bases and J shed 2 bases, with 15 bases lying between them. From germline, CDR1 is MNHEY and CDR2 SVGAGI. As DNA, the CDR3 is TGTGCCAGCTTAACCCCCGGGGGTAACACTGAAGCTTTCTTT. It specifies CASLTPGGNTEAFF.

This chain uses TRBV7-2 with TRBJ2-7, with D perhaps TRBD1 (6 bases). This CDR3 is built from 13 residues. The V gene's germline CDR1 is SGHTA and CDR2 FQGNSA. Between the trimmed V and J ends, which lost 6 bases and 4 bases, there was a span of 13 bases. DNA for the CDR3: TGTGCCAGCAGTCAGTCCCAGGGGTACGAGCAGTACTTC. Translation: CASSQSQGYEQYF. Full variable domain (missing parts from reference TRBV7-2 and TRBJ2-7): GAGVSQSPSNKVTEKGKDVELRCDPISGHTALYWYRQSLGQGLEFLIYFQGNSAPDKSGLPSDRFSAERTGGSVSTLTIQRTQQEDSAVYLCASSQSQGYEQYFGPGTRLTVT.

This clone was detected only once. V gene TRBV18 combines with J gene TRBJ1-2, with 9 positions matching TRBD1. CDR3 length: 15 residues. V gave up 5 bases and J gave up 0 bases; unmatched junction bases: 4. Germline V gene lookup returns CDR1 KGHSH and CDR2 LQKENI. DNA of the CDR3: TGTGCCAGCTCAGCCACAGGGGGCCCTAACTATGGCTACACCTTC. This encodes CASSATGGPNYGYTF.

As for this clone: Additional DNA sequences in this sample encode the identical CDR3. V is TRBV18 and J is TRBJ2-5; TRBD2 aligns across 7 bases. CDR1 and CDR2 (germline): KGHSH, LQKENI. The CDR3 loop spans 13 amino acids. Trimming at V came to 3 bases and at J to 5 bases, leaving 3 bases not matched to a gene. CDR3 bases: TGTGCCAGCTCACCCGGGACTACCGAGACCCAGTACTTC. Protein sequence: CASSPGTTETQYF. Variable domain in full (rest from reference TRBV18 and TRBJ2-5): NAGVMQNPRHLVRRRGQEARLRCSPMKGHSHVYWYRQLPEEGLKFMVYLQKENIIDESGMPKERFSAEFPKEGPSILRIQQVVRGDSAAYFCASSPGTTETQYFGPGTRLLVL.

The genes are TRBV6-6 and TRBJ2-1; no clear D. V lost 4 bases, J lost 6 bases, and 7 bases lay in between. Per germline, CDR1 MNHNY and CDR2 SVGAGI (reference sequence). The CDR3 has 12 amino acids. The CDR3 sequence: CASSSGGNEQFF. The CDR3 bases are TGTGCCAGCAGTTCGGGTGGCAATGAGCAGTTCTTC.

This chain joins TRBV7-6 and TRBJ1-2; weak D call: TRBD1 (5 bases). The CDR3 has 13 residues. The germline V gene encodes CDR1 SGHVS and CDR2 FNYEAQ. Trimming stripped 3 bases from V and 8 bases from J, with 13 bases between. Here the CDR3 reads CASSFEGARGYTF. The CDR3 nucleotides are TGTGCCAGCAGCTTTGAAGGGGCTCGGGGCTACACCTTC.

The V call is TRBV4-3, the J call TRBJ1-2, with D tentatively TRBD1 (5 bases). Germline V gene data show CDR1 as LGHNA and CDR2 as YSLEER. The CDR3 is 15 amino acids. V was shortened by 1 base and J by 1 base, with 10 bases between the two germline ends. The CDR3 bases are TGCGCCAGCAGCCAAGGGGGCAGAGTTAACTATGGCTACACCTTC. It is translated as CASSQGGRVNYGYTF.

The chain is built from TRBV30 and TRBJ2-3, with D uncertain. Trimming removed 1 base from V and 0 bases from J, with 5 bases in between. Germline V CDR1 and CDR2: GTSNPN, SVGIG (reference sequence). The CDR3 spans 13 residues. The CDR3 DNA reads TGTGCCTGGAGTGCAATTAGCACAGATACGCAGTATTTT. Translating it yields CAWSAISTDTQYF.

This chain links TRBV13 with TRBJ1-1, with D possibly matching TRBD1 (5 bases). V gave up 1 base and J gave up 0 bases, with 9 bases separating them. CDR1 and CDR2 (germline): PRHDT, FYEKMQ (reference sequence). The CDR3 extends over 15 amino acids. The CDR3 spells CASSLAGRMNTEAFF. The CDR3, as DNA: TGTGCCAGCAGCTTAGCAGGGAGGATGAACACTGAAGCTTTCTTT.

The chain joins TRBV7-9 to TRBJ2-2; a possible D gene is TRBD2 (6 bases). This CDR3 has 18 amino acids. From germline, CDR1 is SEHNR and CDR2 FQNEAQ (reference sequence). Trimming removed 11 bases from V and 2 bases from J, with 27 bases in between. CDR3 loop: CARPQGIAEIQNTGELFF. Written as DNA, the CDR3 is TGTGCCCGACCTCAAGGGATAGCGGAAATCCAAAACACCGGGGAGCTGTTTTTT.

V is TRBV27 and J is TRBJ1-5, with D maybe TRBD1 (6 bases). Germline-derived CDR1 and CDR2 are MNHEY and SMNVEV (reference sequence). The ends were cut back, 2 bases at V and 4 bases at J, with 12 bases in the middle. The CDR3 has 15 residues. In nucleotides, the CDR3 is TGTGCCAGCAGTTTAAGGGGGAACAGAAATCAGCCCCAGCATTTT. Translated, it gives CASSLRGNRNQPQHF.

The genes are TRBV3-1 (or the pseudogene TRBV3-2) and TRBJ2-7, with 9 bases that match TRBD2. The V and J ends lost 3 bases and 4 bases, in that order; junction bases with no gene match: 10. This CDR3 region has 16 residues. The germline V gene has CDR1 LGHDT and CDR2 YNNKEL (reference sequence). CDR3: CASSHYYSGRGYEQYF. Here the CDR3 DNA reads TGTGCCAGCAGCCATTACTATAGCGGGAGAGGATACGAGCAGTACTTC.

The chain combines TRBV5-1 with TRBJ2-1, with 8 nucleotides matching TRBD1. V was pared by 2 bases and J by 2 bases, with 3 bases of the junction left unmatched. Germline assignment: CDR1 SGHRS and CDR2 YFSETQ. This CDR3 spans 15 amino acids. CDR3 protein: CASSFGQGAYNEQFF. The CDR3 DNA reads as TGCGCCAGCAGCTTTGGACAGGGAGCCTACAATGAGCAGTTCTTC.

This clone was seen once. This chain links TRBV28 with TRBJ2-7; D ambiguous. CDR3 length: 13 residues. Germline V CDR1 and CDR2: MDHEN, SYDVKM. The V end lost 9 bases, the J end lost 2 bases, and 14 bases lay between the germline ends. The CDR3 nucleotides read TGTGCCAGTCTGAGCATCACCCCCTACGAGCAGTACTTC. Protein sequence: CASLSITPYEQYF.

This chain connects TRBV19 to TRBJ2-7; 10 nucleotides line up with TRBD1. Germline V CDR1 and CDR2: LNHDA, SQIVND (reference sequence). J gave up 4 bases and V 5 bases, and 8 bases lay outside the gene matches. The CDR3 loop spans 15 amino acids. In nucleotides, the CDR3 is TGTGCCAGTAGTGCTTCGACAGGGGGCTGGTACGAGCAGTACTTC. This translates into CASSASTGGWYEQYF.

The CDR3: CASSLDLTYEQYF. For the CDR3, the DNA is TGTGCCAGCAGTTTGGACTTAACCTACGAGCAGTACTTC. V usage is TRBV27 and J usage is TRBJ2-7; TRBD2 might be the D (5 bases). Trimming removed 3 bases at V and 2 bases at J, with 8 bases between. Per germline, CDR1 MNHEY and CDR2 SMNVEV (reference sequence). The CDR3 spans 13 residues.

The gene calls are TRBV3-1 (or the pseudogene TRBV3-2) and TRBJ2-1, with D uncertain. The CDR3 has 15 residues. CDR1 and CDR2 from the germline V gene are LGHDT and YNNKEL (reference sequence). V was shortened by 5 bases and J by 6 bases, with 17 bases between the two germline ends. This CDR3 is CASSSSEVVINEQFF. CDR3 nucleotides: TGTGCCAGCAGCTCGTCAGAGGTGGTAATCAATGAGCAGTTCTTC.

V and J are TRBV6-5 and TRBJ1-3; 7 nucleotides align to TRBD1. With 5 bases clipped from V and 2 bases from J, the junction kept 0 bases outside the gene matches. Germline V lookup: CDR1 MNHEY, CDR2 SVGAGI. The CDR3 covers 13 residues. The CDR3 sequence is CASSRGPGNTIYF. CDR3 DNA: TGTGCCAGCAGTAGGGGGCCTGGAAACACCATATATTTT.

This chain connects TRBV7-2 to TRBJ2-1; D uncertain. In germline, CDR1 is SGHTA, CDR2 FQGNSA. This CDR3 has 16 residues. Trimming shortened V by 5 bases and J by 7 bases, and 21 bases separated the two germline ends. The CDR3 spells CASSNRPRSLWNEQFF. In DNA, the CDR3 is TGTGCCAGCAGCAATCGACCCAGGTCCCTTTGGAATGAGCAGTTCTTC.

The V gene is TRBV12-3 or TRBV12-4, the J gene TRBJ2-7; D is uncertain. V was cut by 8 bases and J by 6 bases, with 11 bases left in between. This CDR3 is 11 amino acids long. This CDR3 is CASPPSIEQYF. CDR3 nucleotide sequence: TGTGCCAGCCCCCCCTCTATCGAGCAGTACTTC.

The chain carries TRBV24-1 and TRBJ2-3, with 13 bases matching TRBD2. CDR3 size: 16 residues. V was clipped by 4 bases and J by 5 bases; unmatched bases: 5. Germline CDR1 and CDR2: KGHDR and SFDVKD. As DNA, the CDR3 is TGTGCCACCAGTGACCCAACTAGCGGGAGGGGAGATACGCAGTATTTT. Protein sequence: CATSDPTSGRGDTQYF.

The genes are TRBV19 and TRBJ2-7; possibly TRBD1 for D (6 bases). V lost 4 bases, J lost 10 bases, and 17 bases lay in between. The CDR3 has 13 residues. Germline CDR1 is LNHDA and CDR2 is SQIVND (reference sequence). CDR3 in amino acids: CASSTWDTRFQYF. In nucleotides, the CDR3 is TGTGCCAGTAGTACGTGGGACACACGGTTTCAGTACTTC.

This clone was picked up a small number of times. The rearrangement joins TRBV19 to TRBJ1-5; 10 bases fit TRBD1. Germline CDR1 LNHDA, CDR2 SQIVND (reference sequence). V lost 1 base to trimming and J lost 6 bases; unmatched junction nucleotides: 6. CDR3 size: 16 residues. CDR3 region: CASSIGDRGRPQPQHF. The CDR3, as DNA: TGTGCCAGTAGTATAGGGGACAGGGGACGCCCTCAGCCCCAGCATTTT.

The chain combines TRBV5-1 with TRBJ2-7, with D perhaps TRBD1 (6 bases). Looked up from germline, CDR1 is SGHRS and CDR2 is YFSETQ. This CDR3 contains 18 residues. Trimming took 0 bases from V and 2 from J, leaving 21 bases between them. The DNA for the CDR3 is TGCGCCAGCAGCTTGGGGTGGAGTGGACAGCCGTTAACCTACGAGCAGTACTTC. Its protein product is CASSLGWSGQPLTYEQYF.